A single sample gave rise to the 30 T cell receptor beta chains below, sequenced in a study of T cells in Graves' hyperthyroidism and ophthalmopathy. RNA transcripts served as the template for amplifying TCR beta CDR3 regions. HTBI primers were employed in a first-round RT-PCR of the TCR CDR3. MiXCR, run by TCRdb on the multiplex PCR reads, gives a single entry per CDR3 protein. This sample yields about 480,000 distinct CDR3 sequences, of which roughly 14% are seen a single time; 15% to 20% belongs to the top ten. The sequencing input was blood. Receptor source: a woman under 30 with Graves' hyperthyroidism.

The table lists this clonotype with many counts. The chain combines TRBV12-3 or TRBV12-4 with TRBJ2-5, with no clear D. The CDR3 sequence is 14 residues long. Trimming stripped 5 bases from V and 3 bases from J, with 13 bases between. The CDR3 bases are TGTGCCAGCAGTCCCTTAGGATGGGAAGAGACCCAGTACTTC. As protein: CASSPLGWEETQYF.

This clonotype was picked up many times. The rearrangement joins TRBV2 to TRBJ1-2, with D possibly matching TRBD1 (5 bases). Germline V gene lookup returns CDR1 SNHLY and CDR2 FYNNEI. CDR3 length: 14 amino acids. V lost 6 bases and J 4 bases, leaving 15 bases between the germline ends. This chain's CDR3 is CASRPDGALYGYTF. In DNA, the CDR3 is TGTGCCAGCAGGCCAGATGGGGCCCTCTATGGCTACACCTTC.

This clonotype occurred many times. The chain couples TRBV10-3 to TRBJ2-1; TRBD2 matches 10 bases. The CDR3 extends over 19 amino acids. The trim removed 4 bases at V and 9 bases at J, leaving 21 bases unmatched. CDR1 is ENHRY and CDR2 is SYGVKD in the germline V gene. The CDR3 sequence is CAISADKWLAGVTGGEQFF. The CDR3 nucleotides read TGTGCCATCAGTGCTGACAAATGGCTAGCGGGAGTCACCGGGGGTGAGCAGTTCTTC.

This clonotype was recorded at least ten times. The CDR3 spells CASTKSLLAARAETQYF. The CDR3 DNA reads TGCGCCAGCACCAAATCCCTTCTAGCGGCTAGGGCTGAGACCCAGTACTTC. The chain links TRBV5-1 to TRBJ2-5; 7 bases map to TRBD2. CDR1 SGHRS and CDR2 YFSETQ come from the germline V gene. V lost 6 bases to trimming and J lost 5 bases; unmatched junction nucleotides: 19. CDR3 length equals 17 residues.

This clonotype was seen repeatedly, ten times or more. The rearrangement uses TRBV27 and TRBJ2-7; D gene unclear. Per the germline V gene, CDR1 is MNHEY and CDR2 is SMNVEV (reference sequence). The CDR3 is 14 residues long. Trimming left V 1 base short and J 3 bases short, with 10 bases between. This CDR3 reads CASSLYPSFYEQYF. DNA for the CDR3: TGTGCCAGCAGTTTATATCCATCGTTCTACGAGCAGTACTTC.

In this sample, this clonotype turned up many times. The gene calls are TRBV25-1 and TRBJ2-3; the match to TRBD2 covers 15 bases. From germline, CDR1 is MGHDK and CDR2 SYGVNS. This CDR3 contains 19 residues. With V trimmed by 4 bases and J by 4 bases, 12 bases remained unmatched. The CDR3 region is CASSVRRRGLAGGSDTQYF. The DNA for the CDR3 is TGTGCCAGCAGTGTTCGCCGTCGGGGACTAGCGGGAGGATCAGATACGCAGTATTTT.

This clonotype has a count of ten or more. This rearrangement joins TRBV12-3 or TRBV12-4 to TRBJ2-2, with 10 bases that match TRBD1. The CDR3 runs to 14 residues. After removal of 10 bases from V and 6 bases from J, the junction contained 8 bases not matched to a gene. Here the CDR3 DNA reads TGTGCCACCCTGGGACAGGGGCTGGCCGGGGAGCTGTTTTTT. It specifies CATLGQGLAGELFF.

This clonotype was seen repeatedly, ten times or more. V gene TRBV3-1 combines with J gene TRBJ1-4; unclear D gene. Trimming removed 4 bases at V and 4 bases at J, with 13 bases between. CDR3 length equals 15 residues. CDR1 and CDR2 (germline): LGHDT, YNNKEL (reference sequence). The CDR3 reads CASSPLGSRNEKLFF. The CDR3 region has the DNA TGTGCCAGCAGCCCACTCGGGTCTCGTAATGAAAAACTGTTTTTT.

A word on this clonotype: One base away lies a much larger clone, so this may be a sequencing read error. The chain recombines TRBV14 with TRBJ2-1, with a tentative D call TRBD1 (5 bases). Germline CDR1 reads SGHDN; CDR2 reads FVKESK. Trimming took off 1 base at V and 11 bases at J, with 15 bases between the two ends. The CDR3 runs to 14 residues. CDR3 DNA sequence: TGTGCCAGCAGCCAAGTCTCGACAGCAAATAAGCAGTTCTTC. Its translation is CASSQVSTANKQFF.

The table lists this clonotype with many counts. The chain has TRBV9 and TRBJ1-2; D gene ambiguous. CDR3 length: 15 residues. Deletions cut 5 bases from V and 4 bases from J, with 18 bases between. The germline gives CDR1 SGDLS, CDR2 YYNGEE. This chain's CDR3 is CASSPPTDQRYGYTF. The CDR3 DNA reads TGTGCCAGCAGTCCCCCAACTGACCAACGCTATGGCTACACCTTC.

On this clonotype: Given a much more abundant clone one base away, this may be a read error. The chain carries TRBV7-3 and TRBJ1-6, with a possible D match to TRBD1 (5 bases). Germline V gene lookup returns CDR1 SGHTA and CDR2 FQGTGA. V was trimmed by 3 bases and J by 8 bases, leaving 5 bases between them. CDR3 length: 12 amino acids. The CDR3 sequence is CASSFRDSPLHF. In DNA form, the CDR3 reads TGTGCCAGCAGCTTCAGGGATTCACCCCTCCACTTT.

The chain is built from TRBV7-8 and TRBJ2-5; 8 bases agree with TRBD2. V lost 5 bases and J lost 4; bases outside the gene matches: 6. Germline assignment: CDR1 SGHVS and CDR2 FQNEAQ. The CDR3 runs to 14 residues. CDR3 in amino acids: CASSRAGAGETQYF. CDR3 bases: TGTGCCAGCAGCCGAGCGGGAGCTGGAGAGACCCAGTACTTC.

This clonotype was seen many times. The chain recombines TRBV20-1 with TRBJ2-5; D remains unclear. This CDR3 has 13 amino acids. CDR1 and CDR2 (germline): DFQATT, SNEGSKA (reference sequence). V was cut by 3 bases and J by 4 bases, with 12 bases left in between. The CDR3 sequence: CSARVASRETQYF. CDR3 DNA sequence: TGCAGTGCTAGGGTGGCGTCCCGAGAGACCCAGTACTTC.

This clonotype showed up many times. The chain uses TRBV3-1 and TRBJ1-5; TRBD1 matches at 7 bases. CDR3 length equals 16 residues. V was clipped by 1 base and J by 3 bases; unmatched bases: 6. Germline V lookup: CDR1 LGHDT, CDR2 YNNKEL (reference sequence). CDR3 nucleotides: TGTGCCAGCAGCCAAGGAACAGGGGATTTCAATCAGCCCCAGCATTTT. Translating it yields CASSQGTGDFNQPQHF.

This clonotype was detected ten times or more. The CDR3 sequence: CASSWQTGDYTF. As DNA, the CDR3 is TGTGCCAGCAGCTGGCAGACAGGGGACTACACCTTC. V is TRBV5-8 and J is TRBJ1-2; 8 bases map to TRBD1. V lost 3 bases and J lost 10; bases outside the gene matches: 5. Germline-derived CDR1 and CDR2 are SGHTS and YDEGEE. The CDR3 is 12 residues long.

This clonotype was counted at least ten times. This chain connects TRBV7-2 to TRBJ1-1; D gene uncertain. CDR3 length: 15 residues. The V gene lost 1 base and the J gene lost 6 bases, with 15 bases spanning the gap. Germline loops: CDR1 SGHTA, CDR2 FQGNSA. CDR3: CASSLDSGRRAEAFF. The CDR3 bases are TGTGCCAGCAGCTTAGACTCCGGCCGTCGCGCTGAAGCTTTCTTT.

This clonotype was counted ten times or more. The genes are TRBV20-1 and TRBJ2-1; D gene ambiguous. The CDR3 length is 13 residues. V lost 1 base, J lost 5 bases, and 9 bases lay in between. Germline values: CDR1 DFQATT, CDR2 SNEGSKA (reference sequence). The CDR3 DNA reads TGCAGTGCTAGAGTTGCCAGAGACAATGAGCAGTTCTTC. Encoded protein: CSARVARDNEQFF.

This clonotype was recorded at least ten times. The CDR3 nucleotides are TGTGCCTGGAGTCTGGCGGGTATTAGCTCCTACAATGAGCAGTTCTTC. It is translated as CAWSLAGISSYNEQFF. The chain couples TRBV30 to TRBJ2-1; D is perhaps TRBD2 (5 bases). This CDR3 spans 16 amino acids. From germline, CDR1 is GTSNPN and CDR2 SVGIG (reference sequence). V lost 2 bases, J lost 0 bases, and 14 bases lay in between.

This clonotype was counted many times. The CDR3 is CASSLGGTHNEQFF. In DNA, the CDR3 is TGTGCCAGCAGCTTGGGGGGAACCCATAATGAGCAGTTCTTC. The gene calls are TRBV11-2 and TRBJ2-1; a weak D match, TRBD2 (6 bases). The CDR3 consists of 14 residues. From germline, CDR1 is SGHAT and CDR2 FQNNGV. The ends were cut back, 3 bases at V and 7 bases at J, with 13 bases in the middle.

The sample holds a few counts of this clonotype. This chain connects TRBV10-1 to TRBJ2-3, with a possible D match to TRBD2 (5 bases). The CDR3 consists of 16 residues. The V end was cut by 2 bases, the J end by 3 bases, with 15 bases between. Germline CDR1 is WNHNN and CDR2 is SYGVQD (reference sequence). This CDR3 is CASSESPQEDTDTQYF. The CDR3 coding sequence is TGCGCCAGCAGTGAGAGTCCGCAGGAGGATACAGATACGCAGTATTTT.

This clonotype came up many times. The chain links TRBV6-1 to TRBJ1-2; 9 bases are shared with TRBD1. This CDR3 region has 17 residues. The germline gives CDR1 MNHNS, CDR2 SASEGT. The V gene end was trimmed by 3 bases and the J gene end by 4 bases; junction bases not matched to a gene: 12. CDR3 nucleotides: TGTGCCAGCAGTGATTCTTTCGGGACAGGGACCTCCTATGGCTACACCTTC. Protein: CASSDSFGTGTSYGYTF.

In this sample, this clonotype turned up many times. This CDR3 is CASSSFPQSSYNSPLHF. The CDR3 bases are TGTGCCAGCAGTTCCTTTCCTCAAAGCTCCTATAATTCACCCCTCCACTTT. This chain uses TRBV6-1 with TRBJ1-6; D ambiguous. This CDR3 is built from 17 residues. In germline, CDR1 is MNHNS, CDR2 SASEGT. V gave up 5 bases and J gave up 0 bases, with 14 bases separating them.

Ten or more counts support this clonotype. This chain connects TRBV4-1 to TRBJ2-5; 12 bases match TRBD2. J lost 1 base, V lost 5 bases, and 5 bases had no gene match. The CDR3 sequence is 16 residues long. Germline values: CDR1 MGHRA, CDR2 YSYEKL. The CDR3 here is CASSWTSGNIQETQYF. CDR3 in DNA: TGCGCCAGCAGCTGGACTAGCGGGAACATCCAAGAGACCCAGTACTTC.

A few counts support this clonotype. The chain joins TRBV20-1 to TRBJ2-7; tentatively, D is TRBD1 (5 bases). Germline loops: CDR1 DFQATT, CDR2 SNEGSKA (reference sequence). The V gene lost 0 bases and the J gene lost 3 bases, with 9 bases spanning the gap. The CDR3 sequence is 13 residues long. CDR3: CSARDGQGYEQYV. The CDR3 region has the DNA TGCAGTGCTAGAGATGGGCAGGGCTACGAGCAGTACGTC.

Many counts were recorded for this clonotype. The chain recombines TRBV30 with TRBJ2-7, with D perhaps matching TRBD2 (7 bases). This CDR3 is 13 amino acids long. Germline assignment: CDR1 GTSNPN and CDR2 SVGIG (reference sequence). With 8 bases removed from V and 3 bases from J, the gap between germline ends came to 17 bases. The CDR3 DNA reads TGTGCCCGCTCCGCCGGGGGGCACTACGAGCAGTACTTC. Its translation is CARSAGGHYEQYF.

This clonotype was recorded at least ten times. The chain is built from TRBV12-3 or TRBV12-4 and TRBJ2-5, with 12 bases matching TRBD2. Trimming at V came to 6 bases and at J to 4 bases, leaving 6 bases not matched to a gene. The CDR3 length is 15 residues. CDR3 coding DNA: TGTGCCAGCAGGCCTAGCGGGAGGGCCATAGAGACCCAGTACTTC. It yields the protein CASRPSGRAIETQYF.

This clonotype was detected ten times or more. This chain links TRBV9 with TRBJ2-5; 7 nucleotides agree with TRBD2. The ends lost 7 bases at V and 4 bases at J; junction bases unmatched: 10. Germline CDR1 and CDR2: SGDLS and YYNGEE. This CDR3 has 14 amino acids. DNA for the CDR3: TGTGCCAGCGGGGGGGTTCTTTCGGGAGAGACCCAGTACTTC. Its protein product is CASGGVLSGETQYF.

As regards this clonotype: A clone one base away is much larger, so this may be a read error. The chain recombines TRBV30 with TRBJ2-7; TRBD1 matches 8 bases. CDR1 is GTSNPN and CDR2 is SVGIG in the germline V gene (reference sequence). The CDR3 contains 13 residues. The CDR3 loop is CTWSAYDRGEQYV. Here the CDR3 DNA reads TGTACCTGGAGTGCTTACGACAGGGGCGAGCAGTACGTC.

In this sample, this clonotype turned up many times. The CDR3 DNA is TGTGCCAGCAGCCAGTTGGGAGGGGTTTTCCCTGAAGCTTTCTTT. Protein product: CASSQLGGVFPEAFF. This rearrangement joins TRBV3-1 to TRBJ1-1; perhaps TRBD1 as D (5 bases). V lost 3 bases to trimming and J lost 6 bases, with 17 bases between them. This CDR3 contains 15 residues. CDR1 is LGHDT and CDR2 is YNNKEL in the germline V gene (reference sequence).

This clonotype has ten or more counts. The V and J genes are TRBV20-1 and TRBJ2-3, with 8 positions matching TRBD2. The CDR3 covers 15 residues. The V and J ends lost 0 bases and 2 bases, in that order; junction bases with no gene match: 4. Per germline, CDR1 DFQATT and CDR2 SNEGSKA (reference sequence). CDR3 amino acids: CSARELAGYTDTQYF. The CDR3 DNA reads as TGCAGTGCTAGAGAGTTAGCGGGGTACACAGATACGCAGTATTTT.